This TCR beta chain is drawn from a study of OX40 agonist ivuxolimab in advanced cancers. Overall study context: Patients in dose escalation had liver, melanoma, kidney or head and neck cancers. Whole-study results and caveats: CD8+ T cells (on average) carried more expanded clones than CD4+ T cells.

Points on this clone: The antigen is not known.

The CDR3 spans 20 residues. The V gene's germline CDR1 is SGHTS and CDR2 YDEGEE. The V and J ends lost 4 bases and 0 bases respectively, with 25 bases between them. The repertoire was sequenced with immunoSEQ multiplex PCR; TCRdb's copy has only in-frame clones and lacks some. The sample has tens of thousands of clones; roughly 88% are singletons. This chain links TRBV5-8 with TRBJ2-2; D not resolved. The sequencing used CD4+ or CD8+ T cells sorted from blood, collected in a trial of the OX40 agonist ivuxolimab. This clonotype originated in an adult with an advanced solid tumor such as melanoma, head and neck, liver or kidney cancer. This CDR3 reads CASSRMPIFGVDANTGELFF. Here the CDR3 DNA reads TGTGCCAGCAGCCGAATGCCCATCTTCGGAGTGGATGCGAACACCGGGGAGCTGTTTTTT.